This T cell receptor beta chain is from a study of blood T cell repertoires in COVID-19. Study information: From the United States, Italy and Spain came samples of acute and convalescent COVID-19. Sample material is recorded as cDNA or gDNA derived from T cells, B-cell-depleted T cells, or PBMCs.

CDR1 is SGHNT and CDR2 is YENEEA in the germline V gene. Trimming removed 5 bases at V and 3 bases at J, with 11 bases between. This CDR3 spans 14 amino acids. In the study's own analysis: Estimated nucleated cell counts came from reference gene primer amplification. Sequencing was performed with immunoSEQ multiplex PCR; in TCRdb, only in-frame clones are kept and a portion is missing. The V and J calls and the clone size are those of that table, but D and trimming were determined from the DNA. Of roughly 120,000 clones listed, approximately 80% were seen once; the top ten hold about 7.3%. This TCR was recovered from a woman aged 40 to 55 with acute or convalescent COVID-19. The chain joins TRBV11-3 to TRBJ2-4; D gene unclear. The sample comprised peripheral blood. The CDR3 region has the DNA TGTGCCAGCAGCCACGGCGGAGACAAAAACATTCAGTACTTC. This gives the protein CASSHGGDKNIQYF.